What follows is one T cell receptor (beta chain) and its context. Authors' methods: The authors estimated nucleated cell counts from reference gene primer amplification. The repertoire was sequenced with immunoSEQ multiplex PCR; TCRdb's copy has only in-frame clones and lacks some. V, J and clone size are those of that table, while D and trimming were read from the DNA. The sample includes 20,000 to 30,000 clones, 65% to 90% of them seen just once. This specimen comes from a study of blood T cell repertoires in COVID-19. Looking at the study overall: PBMCs, B-cell-depleted T cells, or T cells provided the cDNA or gDNA that made up the material.

Specimen: peripheral blood. The source of this sequence is a man between 65 and 79 years old with acute or convalescent COVID-19.

In DNA, the CDR3 is TGTGCCAGCTCACCAGGGGACAGATATTCTGGCAGGGATGGCTACACCTTC. Translation gives CASSPGDRYSGRDGYTF. V and J are TRBV18 and TRBJ1-2; 7 bases agree with TRBD1. Germline V gives CDR1 KGHSH, CDR2 LQKENI. This CDR3 spans 17 amino acids. Unmatched junction bases numbered 15, after V lost 2 bases and J lost 6 bases.